This passage covers 14 T cell receptor beta chains from one sample sequenced in a study of T cells in Graves' hyperthyroidism and ophthalmopathy (dated by TCRdb to about 2019). The library was made by multiplex PCR. Sequencing relied on an Illumina HiSeq 2000. TCR beta CDR3 regions were amplified from RNA transcripts. For the first round of RT-PCR on the TCR CDR3, the HTBI primer set was used together with the Qiagen OneStep RT-PCR kit. TCRdb took the public reads, trimmed them with fastp at Q25, ran MiXCR for clone calling and kept in-frame beta chains. Each CDR3 protein appears once, grouped with its most common genes and DNA. The sample records more than 55,000 distinct CDR3 sequences, around 53% of which are singletons. The ten top clones hold about 3.6% of the sample. Sequencing input: blood. The receptors shown here come from an older woman with Graves' ophthalmopathy.

This clonotype was counted ten times or more. This sequence joins TRBV2 and TRBJ2-7, with 14 bases aligning to TRBD2. This CDR3 is built from 15 residues. The ends lost 6 bases at V and 7 bases at J; junction bases unmatched: 8. CDR1 SNHLY and CDR2 FYNNEI come from the germline V gene. The CDR3 DNA reads TGTGCCAGCAGAGCGACTAGCGGGGGGGCGGGGGAGCAGTACTTC. It is translated as CASRATSGGAGEQYF.

This clonotype was detected ten times or more. The chain couples TRBV20-1 to TRBJ1-2, with TRBD1 matching 9 bases. V gave up 4 bases and J gave up 8 bases; unmatched junction bases: 11. The CDR3 spans 14 residues. Germline V lookup: CDR1 DFQATT, CDR2 SNEGSKA (reference sequence). The chain's CDR3 is CSATVGQGKQGYTF. The CDR3 DNA follows: TGCAGTGCTACTGTAGGACAGGGGAAACAAGGCTACACCTTC.

There are a few counts of this clonotype. This chain links TRBV15 with TRBJ2-3; D is possibly TRBD1 or TRBD2 (6 bases each). The CDR3 contains 13 residues. In germline, CDR1 is LNHNV, CDR2 YYDKDF (reference sequence). The CDR3 DNA follows: TGTGCTAATACAGGGACGGGGGCAGATACGCAGTATTTT. This sequence encodes CANTGTGADTQYF.

This clonotype is categorized as medium-sized. The chain links TRBV7-2 to TRBJ2-7; D unresolved. The V gene lost 3 bases and the J gene lost 3 bases, with 3 bases spanning the gap. The CDR3 runs to 11 residues. Germline V gene lookup returns CDR1 SGHTA and CDR2 FQGNSA. The CDR3 here is CASSLRYEQYF. CDR3 in DNA: TGTGCCAGCAGCTTGCGCTACGAGCAGTACTTC.

This clonotype was seen many times. The DNA of the CDR3 is TGTGCCAGCAGTTTTATGTATTCCGAGACCCAGTACTTC. Protein sequence: CASSFMYSETQYF. The chain uses TRBV27 and TRBJ2-5; D call uncertain. The CDR3 spans 13 residues. Trimming shortened V by 3 bases and J by 5 bases, and 10 bases separated the two germline ends. Germline values: CDR1 MNHEY, CDR2 SMNVEV (reference sequence).

V usage is TRBV24-1 and J usage is TRBJ1-6; maybe TRBD1 (6 bases). Trimming took 4 bases from V and 7 from J, leaving 7 bases between them. The CDR3 has 13 residues. The germline V gene has CDR1 KGHDR and CDR2 SFDVKD. The CDR3 DNA reads TGTGCCACCAGTGAGGGGACAAATTCACCCCTCCACTTT. It is translated as CATSEGTNSPLHF.

The J gene is TRBJ2-5, the V gene TRBV5-1, with TRBD1 matching over 8 bases. The V and J ends lost 0 bases and 4 bases, in that order; junction bases with no gene match: 5. CDR1 and CDR2 from the germline V gene are SGHRS and YFSETQ. This CDR3 comprises 15 residues. Here the CDR3 reads CASSLGNTGGETQYF. As DNA, the CDR3 is TGCGCCAGCAGCTTGGGGAATACAGGGGGAGAGACCCAGTACTTC.

This clonotype was recorded at least ten times. The genes are TRBV2 and TRBJ2-5; 12 positions agree with TRBD2. V lost 6 bases to trimming and J lost 5 bases; unmatched junction nucleotides: 4. CDR1 SNHLY and CDR2 FYNNEI come from the germline V gene. The CDR3 length is 14 residues. CDR3 in DNA: TGTGCCAGCAGCCCTCTAGCGGGGGGGGAGACCCAGTACTTC. Its protein is CASSPLAGGETQYF.

The CDR3 is CASSRGTGEQFF. The CDR3 DNA sequence: TGTGCCAGCAGTCGAGGGACAGGTGAGCAGTTCTTC. The genes are TRBV28 and TRBJ2-1; the match to TRBD1 covers 8 bases. Germline CDR1 MDHEN, CDR2 SYDVKM. J was trimmed by 9 bases and V by 5 bases; bases with no gene match: 3. This CDR3 has 12 amino acids.

This chain links TRBV13 with TRBJ1-5; unclear D gene. The CDR3 contains 15 residues. The ends were cut back, 2 bases at V and 5 bases at J, with 13 bases in the middle. Germline V lookup: CDR1 PRHDT, CDR2 FYEKMQ (reference sequence). The CDR3 reads CASSLSGGGYQPQHF. The CDR3 DNA reads TGTGCCAGCAGCTTATCGGGCGGAGGATATCAGCCCCAGCATTTT.

In its sample, this clonotype was seen many times. V and J are TRBV5-1 and TRBJ1-2, with 8 nucleotides matching TRBD1. Germline CDR1 SGHRS, CDR2 YFSETQ. CDR3 length: 14 amino acids. Trimming at V came to 2 bases and at J to 4 bases, leaving 4 bases not matched to a gene. CDR3 in DNA: TGCGCCAGCAGCTTCCCAGGGGGCATCTATGGCTACACCTTC. Translated: CASSFPGGIYGYTF.

This clonotype was observed a single time. This chain connects TRBV20-1 to TRBJ2-1, with 12 bases matching TRBD2. The junction had 13 bases not matched to a gene; V was cut back by 6 bases and J by 4 bases. The germline V gene encodes CDR1 DFQATT and CDR2 SNEGSKA (reference sequence). This CDR3 is built from 17 residues. The CDR3 DNA reads TGCAGTGCCCGACCGACTAGCGGGGGCCTACTTTACAATGAGCAGTTCTTC. Encoded protein: CSARPTSGGLLYNEQFF.

This chain uses TRBV5-4 with TRBJ2-1; TRBD2 agrees at 13 bases. The CDR3 is 19 residues long. The J segment lost 2 bases and the V segment lost 6 bases, leaving 14 bases of the junction unmatched. Germline CDR1 SGHNT, CDR2 YYREEE (reference sequence). The CDR3 sequence is CASISLGGTSGAPYNEQFF. DNA of the CDR3: TGTGCCAGCATCTCCCTGGGGGGGACTAGCGGGGCACCCTACAATGAGCAGTTCTTC.

This clonotype was observed many times. J is TRBJ2-3 and V is TRBV15; no reliable D call. V was pared by 0 bases and J by 4 bases, with 8 bases between. Germline assignment: CDR1 LNHNV and CDR2 YYDKDF (reference sequence). The CDR3 runs 14 residues. CDR3 DNA: TGTGCCACCAGCAGAGAAGAAGTTGCAGATACGCAGTATTTT. Protein sequence: CATSREEVADTQYF. The whole variable domain, remainder taken from reference TRBV15 and TRBJ2-3, is DAMVIQNPRYQVTQFGKPVTLSCSQTLNHNVMYWYQQKSSQAPKLLFHYYDKDFNNEADTPDNFQSRRPNTSFCFLDIRSPGLGDTAMYLCATSREEVADTQYFGPGTRLTVL.